The rows below give T cell receptor beta chains drawn from one sample of a study of shared clonotypes between healthy human individuals. Profiled with immunoSEQ multiplex PCR; TCRdb holds only in-frame clones, not every one. The sample lists 85,000 to 100,000 clones, roughly two thirds occurring once. The sequenced sample consisted of memory CD8+ T cells sorted from blood. The receptors stem from a man aged 30-40 years in good health. Both conserved end residues are part of each CDR3. D genes are given only for firm matches. Expanded clones get a size class; other rows say once, few or many, or leave the size out.

TRBD2 . TRBJ2-2 TRBV5-1 19 CASSPTLAGGPKNTGELFF TGCGCCAGCAGCCCAACTCTAGCGGGAGGGCCTAAGAACACCGGGGAGCTGTTTTTT
. . TRBJ2-2 TRBV6-1 13 CASSAGESGELFF TGTGCCAGCAGCGCAGGGGAATCCGGGGAGCTGTTTTTT
TRBD1 many TRBJ2-7 TRBV2 16 CASSEFPGQGDHEQYF TGTGCCAGCAGTGAATTTCCGGGACAGGGTGACCACGAGCAGTACTTC
. . TRBJ2-3 TRBV27 12 CATRRPTGTQYF TGTGCCACCAGGAGGCCTACAGGGACGCAGTATTTT
TRBD2 . TRBJ2-3 TRBV7-8 18 CASSSPRASGTTTDTQYF TGTGCCAGCAGCTCTCCTCGGGCTAGCGGGACCACCACAGATACGCAGTATTTT
. many TRBJ2-6 TRBV6-4 15 CASSDGHSGANVLTF TGTGCCAGCAGTGACGGACACTCTGGGGCCAACGTCCTGACTTTC
TRBD2 . TRBJ2-3 TRBV13 14 CASSRGGSTDTQYF TGTGCCAGCAGCCGCGGGGGGAGCACAGATACGCAGTATTTT
. . TRBJ2-7 TRBV25-1 12 CASSADRYEQYF TGTGCCAGCAGTGCAGACAGGTACGAGCAGTACTTC
TRBD2 . TRBJ2-7 TRBV28 14 CASSAGTSGYEQYF TGTGCCAGCAGCGCCGGGACTAGCGGTTACGAGCAGTACTTC
TRBD1 . TRBJ2-7 TRBV10-2 13 CASSEWDRGQQYF TGCGCCAGCAGTGAGTGGGACAGGGGGCAGCAGTACTTC
. few TRBJ2-7 TRBV7-9 12 CASSYPLYEQYF TGTGCCAGCAGCTACCCCCTTTACGAGCAGTACTTC
. . TRBJ1-1 TRBV7-6 14 CASSLQGQATEAFF TGTGCCAGCAGCTTACAAGGACAAGCCACTGAAGCTTTCTTT
. . TRBJ1-2 TRBV15 12 CATSKDNYGYTF TGTGCCACCAGCAAGGACAACTATGGCTACACCTTC
. . TRBJ2-1 TRBV5-6 15 CASSGGGALGNEQFF TGTGCCAGCAGCGGCGGGGGCGCTTTGGGTAATGAGCAGTTCTTC
TRBD2 . TRBJ2-2 TRBV15 18 CATSLGLAGVIDTGELFF TGTGCCACCAGCTTAGGACTAGCGGGAGTTATAGACACCGGGGAGCTGTTTTTT
. once TRBJ2-7 TRBV27 16 CASSFIPRNLMGEQYF TGTGCCAGCAGTTTTATTCCGCGGAACCTTATGGGGGAGCAGTACTTC
. many TRBJ2-2 TRBV6-4 13 CASSVSNTGELFF TGTGCCAGCAGTGTGAGCAACACCGGGGAGCTGTTTTTT
. . TRBJ2-7 TRBV29-1 13 CSDGALRAGEQYF TGCAGCGACGGAGCGCTTCGGGCGGGGGAGCAGTACTTC
TRBD1 . TRBJ2-1 TRBV28 16 CASSFLLGQLHNEQFF TGTGCCAGCAGTTTTCTTTTGGGACAGCTCCACAATGAGCAGTTCTTC
. . TRBJ2-7 TRBV25-1 14 CASKRGTPPYEQYF TGTGCCAGCAAGAGGGGGACTCCCCCCTACGAGCAGTACTTC
. . TRBJ1-3 TRBV2 16 CASSEAGMYSGNTIYF TGTGCCAGCAGTGAAGCGGGGATGTACTCTGGAAACACCATATATTTT
TRBD2 . TRBJ2-1 TRBV25-1 16 CASSESGTRLYNEQFF TGTGCCAGCAGTGAATCCGGGACTAGATTATACAATGAGCAGTTCTTC
TRBD1 . TRBJ2-7 TRBV29-1 12 CSVGQGANEQYF TGCAGCGTTGGGCAGGGGGCCAACGAGCAGTACTTC
. . TRBJ2-7 TRBV4-1 13 CASSLAWDYEQYF TGCGCCAGCAGTCTAGCGTGGGACTACGAGCAGTACTTC
. . TRBJ2-1 TRBV2 17 CASSEWDLSGVYNEQFF TGTGCCAGCAGTGAATGGGACCTTAGCGGAGTTTACAATGAGCAGTTCTTC
. . TRBJ2-3 TRBV5-1 12 CASSLKGLGQYF TGCGCCAGCAGCTTGAAAGGGCTGGGGCAGTATTTT
. . TRBJ1-1 TRBV7-6 13 CASSLGTEPEAFF TGTGCCAGCAGCTTAGGGACAGAACCTGAAGCTTTCTTT
TRBD1 . TRBJ1-4 TRBV4-2 14 CASRAGTGDEKLFF TGTGCCAGTCGGGCCGGGACAGGGGACGAAAAACTGTTTTTT
. . TRBJ1-3 TRBV9 14 CASSGTVSGNTIYF TGTGCCAGCAGCGGGACAGTCTCTGGAAACACCATATATTTT
. . TRBJ2-3 TRBV18 15 CASSLAGESTDTQYF TGTGCCAGCTCATTGGCAGGGGAAAGCACAGATACGCAGTATTTT
. . TRBJ2-7 TRBV5-4 13 CASSKEAAYEQYF TGTGCCAGCAGCAAGGAGGCGGCATACGAGCAGTACTTC
TRBD2 . TRBJ2-1 TRBV5-1 15 CASSLGGGAYNEQFF TGCGCCAGCAGCTTGGGCGGGGGTGCCTACAATGAGCAGTTCTTC
. once TRBJ1-5 TRBV19 18 CASSRLRFPGGSNQPQHF TGTGCCAGTAGCCGTCTACGATTTCCGGGAGGTAGCAATCAGCCCCAGCATTTT
TRBD1 . TRBJ1-2 TRBV5-6 15 CASSSGTGAYYGYTF TGTGCCAGCAGCTCGGGGACAGGGGCTTACTATGGCTACACCTTC
TRBD1 . TRBJ1-1 TRBV5-1 14 CASSISGGGTEAFF TGCGCCAGCAGCATATCAGGGGGAGGCACTGAAGCTTTCTTT
TRBD1 . TRBJ1-1 TRBV7-9 15 CASSSRDRGDTEAFF TGTGCCAGCAGCTCCCGGGACAGGGGAGACACTGAAGCTTTCTTT
TRBD2 . TRBJ2-1 TRBV7-2 14 CASSLGLAIFEQFF TGTGCCAGCAGCTTGGGACTAGCGATTTTTGAGCAGTTCTTC
. once TRBJ2-2 TRBV7-9 16 CASSSISGGNTGELFF TGTGCCAGCAGCTCTATAAGCGGTGGGAACACCGGGGAGCTGTTTTTT
TRBD2 . TRBJ2-5 TRBV5-5 16 CASSLLPGGPRETQYF TGTGCCAGCAGCTTATTGCCGGGAGGGCCTCGAGAGACCCAGTACTTC
. . TRBJ2-7 TRBV4-3 15 CASSQDVRVPYEQYF TGCGCCAGCAGCCAAGATGTAAGAGTCCCCTACGAGCAGTACTTC